This T cell receptor beta chain comes out of a study of identical twins. Overall study findings and caveats: Twins' excess sharing was less marked for out-of-frame beta sequences.

TCRdb redid the calling of the 5' RACE reads with MiXCR, one entry per CDR3 protein. Found here are under 450,000 distinct CDR3 sequences, roughly 20% of them singletons; the top ten hold around 12%. This clonotype came up a few times. Its antigen is undetermined. V lost 1 base to trimming and J lost 1 base; unmatched junction nucleotides: 3. This CDR3 spans 15 amino acids. The germline gives CDR1 SQVTM, CDR2 ANQGSEA. The sequence was obtained from a man aged 50 to 60 in good health. The chain is built from TRBV29-1 and TRBJ2-1; TRBD1 agrees at 8 bases. The sequenced material came from naive T cells sorted from blood. CDR3 DNA: TGCAGCGTTGAAGGAGGACAGGGTTCCTACAATGAGCAGTTCTTC. This translates into CSVEGGQGSYNEQFF.